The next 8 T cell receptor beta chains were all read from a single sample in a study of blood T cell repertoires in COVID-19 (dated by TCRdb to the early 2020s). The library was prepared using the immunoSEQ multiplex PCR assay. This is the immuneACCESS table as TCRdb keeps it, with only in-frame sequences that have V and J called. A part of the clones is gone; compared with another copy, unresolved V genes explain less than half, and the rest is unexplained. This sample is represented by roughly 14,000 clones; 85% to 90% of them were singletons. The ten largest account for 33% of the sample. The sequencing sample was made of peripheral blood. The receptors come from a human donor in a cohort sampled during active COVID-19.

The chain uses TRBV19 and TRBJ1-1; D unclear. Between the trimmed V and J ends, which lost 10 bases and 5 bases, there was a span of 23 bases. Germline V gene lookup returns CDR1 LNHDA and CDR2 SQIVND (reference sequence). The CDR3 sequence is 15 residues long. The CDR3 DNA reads TGTGCCACCCTAAGCCCAATTAGCGGGAAGACTGAAGCTTTCTTT. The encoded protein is CATLSPISGKTEAFF. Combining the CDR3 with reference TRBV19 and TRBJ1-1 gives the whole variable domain DGGITQSPKYLFRKEGQNVTLSCEQNLNHDAMYWYRQDPGQGLRLIYYSQIVNDFQKGDIAEGYSVSREKKESFPLTVTSAQKNPTAFYLCATLSPISGKTEAFFGQGTRLTVV.

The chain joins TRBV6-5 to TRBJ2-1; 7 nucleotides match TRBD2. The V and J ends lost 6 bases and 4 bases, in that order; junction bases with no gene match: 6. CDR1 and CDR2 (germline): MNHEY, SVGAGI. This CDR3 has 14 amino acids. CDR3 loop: CASSPGLRYNEQFF. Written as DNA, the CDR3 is TGTGCCAGCAGCCCGGGACTAAGGTACAATGAGCAGTTCTTC.

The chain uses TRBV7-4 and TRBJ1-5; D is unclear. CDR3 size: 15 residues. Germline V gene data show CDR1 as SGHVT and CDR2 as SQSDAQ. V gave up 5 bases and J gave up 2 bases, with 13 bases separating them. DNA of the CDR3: TGTGCCAGCAGCCCTACGCGAGTCGGCAATCAGCCCCAGCATTTT. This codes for CASSPTRVGNQPQHF. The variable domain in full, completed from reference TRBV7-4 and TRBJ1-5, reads GAGVSQSPRYKVAKRGRDVALRCDSISGHVTLYWYRQTLGQGSEVLTYSQSDAQRDKSGRPSGRFSAERPERSVSTLKIQRTEQGDSAVYLCASSPTRVGNQPQHFGDGTRLSIL.

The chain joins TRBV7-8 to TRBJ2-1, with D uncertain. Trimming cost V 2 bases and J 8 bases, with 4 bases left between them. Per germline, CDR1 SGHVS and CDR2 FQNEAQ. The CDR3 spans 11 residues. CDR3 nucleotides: TGTGCCAGCAGCTTATCGTATGAGCAGTTCTTC. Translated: CASSLSYEQFF.

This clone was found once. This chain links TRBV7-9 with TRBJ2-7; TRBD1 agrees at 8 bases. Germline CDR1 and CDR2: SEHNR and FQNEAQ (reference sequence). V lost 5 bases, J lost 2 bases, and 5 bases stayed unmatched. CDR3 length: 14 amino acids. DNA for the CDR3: TGTGCCAGCAGCGTGGGGGACAGGACCTACGAGCAGTACTTC. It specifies CASSVGDRTYEQYF.

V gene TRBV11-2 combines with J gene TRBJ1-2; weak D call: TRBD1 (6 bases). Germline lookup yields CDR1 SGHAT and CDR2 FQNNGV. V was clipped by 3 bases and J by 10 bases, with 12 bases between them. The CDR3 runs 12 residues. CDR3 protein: CASSLTTGYYTF. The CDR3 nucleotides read TGTGCCAGCAGCTTGACTACAGGGTACTACACCTTC.

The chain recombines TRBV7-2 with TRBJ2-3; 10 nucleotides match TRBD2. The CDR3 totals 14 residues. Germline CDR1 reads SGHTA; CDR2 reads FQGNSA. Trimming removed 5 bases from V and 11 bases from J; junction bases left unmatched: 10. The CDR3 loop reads CASSPLGEREGQYF. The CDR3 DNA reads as TGTGCCAGCAGCCCCCTAGGAGAGCGGGAGGGGCAGTATTTT.

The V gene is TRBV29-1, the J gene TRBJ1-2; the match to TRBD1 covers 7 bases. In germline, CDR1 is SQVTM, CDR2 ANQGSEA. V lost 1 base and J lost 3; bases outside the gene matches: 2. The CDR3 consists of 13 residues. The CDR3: CSVEGGQDYGYTF. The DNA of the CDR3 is TGCAGCGTTGAAGGAGGACAGGACTATGGCTACACCTTC.